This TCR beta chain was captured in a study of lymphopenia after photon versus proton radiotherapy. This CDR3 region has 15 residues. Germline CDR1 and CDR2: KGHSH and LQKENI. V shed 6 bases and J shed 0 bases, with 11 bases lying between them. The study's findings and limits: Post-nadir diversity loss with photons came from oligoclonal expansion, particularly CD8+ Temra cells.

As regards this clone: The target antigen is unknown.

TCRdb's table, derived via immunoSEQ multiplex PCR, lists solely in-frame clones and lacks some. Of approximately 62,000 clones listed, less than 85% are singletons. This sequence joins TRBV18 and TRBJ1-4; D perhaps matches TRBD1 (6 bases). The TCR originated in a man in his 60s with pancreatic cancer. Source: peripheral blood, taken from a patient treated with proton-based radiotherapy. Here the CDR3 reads CASSLDRTTNEKLFF. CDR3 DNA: TGTGCCAGCTCTCTCGACAGGACAACTAATGAAAAACTGTTTTTT.